The 32 T cell receptor beta chains reported below all come from one sample, sequenced in a study of OX40 agonist ivuxolimab in advanced cancers. The table came from immunoSEQ multiplex PCR; TCRdb's copy has only in-frame clones and leaves some out. The repertoire has some 70,000 clones, around 85% of them found once; the top ten carry 0.68%. The sample consisted of CD4+ or CD8+ T cells sorted from blood, taken in a trial of the OX40 agonist ivuxolimab. All receptors derive from an adult with an advanced solid tumor such as melanoma, head and neck, liver or kidney cancer.

This chain uses TRBV6-1 with TRBJ2-7; D tentatively fits TRBD1 or TRBD2 (6 bases each). V was pared by 5 bases and J by 11 bases, with 16 bases between. The CDR3 length is 12 residues. Germline loops: CDR1 MNHNS, CDR2 SASEGT. As DNA, the CDR3 is TGTGCCAGCAGTAGCCCGGGGGCCACTGAGTACTTC. Translation gives CASSSPGATEYF.

The chain has TRBV6-5 and TRBJ1-4; the D gene is possibly TRBD1 (5 bases). The germline V gene has CDR1 MNHEY and CDR2 SVGAGI. The CDR3 consists of 15 residues. Trimming stripped 0 bases from V and 7 bases from J, with 12 bases between. CDR3 DNA sequence: TGTGCCAGCAGTTACTCAGGGGCGCTCAGTGAAAAACTGTTTTTT. It translates to CASSYSGALSEKLFF.

This sequence joins TRBV27 and TRBJ1-1; TRBD1 agrees at 8 bases. V gave up 0 bases and J gave up 4 bases; unmatched junction bases: 10. This CDR3 spans 17 amino acids. Germline V gene data show CDR1 as MNHEY and CDR2 as SMNVEV (reference sequence). The CDR3 protein is CASSLSFGADRATEAFF. The CDR3 DNA is TGTGCCAGCAGTTTATCATTTGGGGCGGACAGGGCCACTGAAGCTTTCTTT.

V usage is TRBV6-5 and J usage is TRBJ1-1, with D tentatively TRBD1 (6 bases). CDR1 is MNHEY and CDR2 is SVGAGI in the germline V gene. The CDR3 has 15 residues. Deletions cut 8 bases from V and 0 bases from J, with 16 bases between. This CDR3 is CASRIQGTLNTEAFF. The CDR3 DNA sequence: TGTGCCAGCCGCATACAGGGAACTTTGAACACTGAAGCTTTCTTT.

The V gene is TRBV14, the J gene TRBJ1-3, with D unresolved. Germline CDR1 reads SGHDN; CDR2 reads FVKESK. Trimming shortened V by 1 base and J by 0 bases, and 7 bases separated the two germline ends. CDR3 length: 15 residues. CDR3 bases: TGTGCCAGCAGCCAAGGAGTGTTCTCTGGAAACACCATATATTTT. It encodes CASSQGVFSGNTIYF. The full variable domain, with the rest looked up from reference TRBV14 and TRBJ1-3, is EAGVTQFPSHSVIEKGQTVTLRCDPISGHDNLYWYRRVMGKEIKFLLHFVKESKQDESGMPNNRFLAERTGGTYSTLKVQPAELEDSGVYFCASSQGVFSGNTIYFGEGSWLTVV.

This clone has more than one count but fewer than ten. This chain connects TRBV11-3 to TRBJ2-5; D remains ambiguous. Germline assignment: CDR1 SGHNT and CDR2 YENEEA. Between the trimmed V and J ends, which lost 3 bases and 3 bases, there was a span of 2 bases. The CDR3 runs to 11 residues. The CDR3 reads CASSFKETQYF. Written as DNA, the CDR3 is TGTGCCAGCAGCTTTAAAGAGACCCAGTACTTC.

V gene TRBV7-9 combines with J gene TRBJ2-7, with TRBD1 as a possible D gene (6 bases). Germline-derived CDR1 and CDR2 are SEHNR and FQNEAQ (reference sequence). V was cut by 3 bases and J by 4 bases, with 10 bases left in between. The CDR3 is made up of 13 amino acids. Here the CDR3 DNA reads TGTGCCAGCAGCTTCCTCACAGGGTACGAGCAGTACTTC. As protein: CASSFLTGYEQYF.

This sequence joins TRBV27 and TRBJ2-4, with D maybe TRBD1 (6 bases). V was shortened by 3 bases and J by 2 bases, with 11 bases between the two germline ends. Germline loops: CDR1 MNHEY, CDR2 SMNVEV (reference sequence). This CDR3 comprises 15 residues. The CDR3 loop reads CASSLMGATKNIQYF. The CDR3 coding sequence is TGTGCCAGCAGTTTGATGGGGGCTACCAAAAACATTCAGTACTTC.

This chain connects TRBV5-1 to TRBJ2-1; TRBD1 aligns across 9 bases. Trimming removed 0 bases from V and 6 bases from J; junction bases left unmatched: 1. In germline, CDR1 is SGHRS, CDR2 YFSETQ. This CDR3 is 14 amino acids long. The CDR3 nucleotides are TGCGCCAGCAGCTTGGGACAGGGGGGCAATGAGCAGTTCTTC. The encoded protein is CASSLGQGGNEQFF.

This sequence joins TRBV6-4 and TRBJ2-1; 7 bases map to TRBD1. Per the germline V gene, CDR1 is MRHNA and CDR2 is SNTAGT. Losses at the gene ends were 3 bases for V and 0 bases for J; bases not matched to a gene: 5. This CDR3 is built from 16 residues. The CDR3: CASSEMTGSSYNEQFF. CDR3 DNA: TGTGCCAGCAGTGAAATGACAGGGAGCTCCTACAATGAGCAGTTCTTC.

The rearrangement joins TRBV29-1 to TRBJ1-1, with D unclear. V gave up 7 bases and J gave up 5 bases, with 17 bases separating them. The CDR3 contains 13 residues. Germline V gene data show CDR1 as SQVTM and CDR2 as ANQGSEA. The CDR3 DNA reads as TGCAGCGCGGGCCGGGATCTTGGGACTGAAGCTTTCTTT. Protein product: CSAGRDLGTEAFF.

The V call is TRBV18, the J call TRBJ1-1; D ambiguous. The CDR3 is made up of 16 amino acids. Germline assignment: CDR1 KGHSH and CDR2 LQKENI. The V gene lost 2 bases and the J gene lost 5 bases, with 18 bases spanning the gap. CDR3 bases: TGTGCCAGCTCACCAGATAAATATGGGGTGAGAACTGAAGCTTTCTTT. Translating it yields CASSPDKYGVRTEAFF. Full variable domain (remainder filled in from reference TRBV18 and TRBJ1-1): NAGVMQNPRHLVRRRGQEARLRCSPMKGHSHVYWYRQLPEEGLKFMVYLQKENIIDESGMPKERFSAEFPKEGPSILRIQQVVRGDSAAYFCASSPDKYGVRTEAFFGQGTRLTVV.

This rearrangement joins TRBV5-1 to TRBJ1-2, with TRBD1 matching 8 bases. J was trimmed by 8 bases and V by 4 bases; bases with no gene match: 7. The CDR3 sequence is 13 residues long. The V gene's germline CDR1 is SGHRS and CDR2 YFSETQ. CDR3 DNA: TGCGCCAGCAGCCTGCCGGACAGGGAAGGCTACACCTTC. This sequence encodes CASSLPDREGYTF. The full variable domain, rest sourced from reference TRBV5-1 and TRBJ1-2, is KAGVTQTPRYLIKTRGQQVTLSCSPISGHRSVSWYQQTPGQGLQFLFEYFSETQRNKGNFPGRFSGRQFSNSRSEMNVSTLELGDSALYLCASSLPDREGYTFGSGTRLTVV.

The chain is built from TRBV10-3 and TRBJ1-5, with a possible D match to TRBD1 (5 bases). The length of the CDR3 is 14 residues. CDR1 is ENHRY, CDR2 SYGVKD, per germline. V lost 10 bases to trimming and J lost 2 bases, with 15 bases between them. The DNA for the CDR3 is TGTGCCACCTCGACGGGGACGGGCAATCAGCCCCAGCATTTT. It yields the protein CATSTGTGNQPQHF.

There are a few counts of this clone. The chain couples TRBV6-6 to TRBJ1-2, with 10 bases matching TRBD1. The ends lost 2 bases at V and 8 bases at J; junction bases unmatched: 2. The CDR3 consists of 13 residues. Germline V gene lookup returns CDR1 MNHNY and CDR2 SVGAGI (reference sequence). CDR3 in DNA: TGTGCCAGCAGTTACGGGACAGGGGAAGGCTACACCTTC. This translates into CASSYGTGEGYTF.

The chain has TRBV9 and TRBJ1-2; 8 bases are shared with TRBD1. V lost 3 bases and J lost 6; bases outside the gene matches: 7. The CDR3 totals 14 residues. The V gene's germline CDR1 is SGDLS and CDR2 YYNGEE. The CDR3 region has the DNA TGTGCCAGCAGCGCGACAGGGGTTTCGGATGGCTACACCTTC. Its protein is CASSATGVSDGYTF.

J is TRBJ2-5 and V is TRBV7-6; TRBD2 agrees at 8 bases. The length of the CDR3 is 17 residues. After removal of 1 base from V and 8 bases from J, the junction contained 15 bases not matched to a gene. CDR1 and CDR2 (germline): SGHVS, FNYEAQ. In DNA form, the CDR3 reads TGTGCCAGCAGCTTAGAACCAGCGGGGGCCCCATTTACCACCCAGTACTTC. As protein: CASSLEPAGAPFTTQYF.

The genes are TRBV7-2 and TRBJ1-2, with 8 bases fitting TRBD1. The V and J ends lost 1 base and 3 bases, in that order; junction bases with no gene match: 4. The CDR3 consists of 15 residues. Germline V gene sequence: CDR1 SGHTA, CDR2 FQGNSA. Here the CDR3 DNA reads TGTGCCAGCAGCTTAGGCAGGGGGCGCGACTATGGCTACACCTTC. Its translation is CASSLGRGRDYGYTF.

The chain carries TRBV4-3 and TRBJ2-2; 10 bases are shared with TRBD2. The CDR3 sequence is 16 residues long. In germline, CDR1 is LGHNA, CDR2 YSLEER. The V segment lost 1 base and the J segment 5 bases; nucleotides outside the gene matches: 4. The CDR3 coding sequence is TGCGCCAGCAGCCAAGGATTAGCGGGGGGTACCGGGGAGCTGTTTTTT. Encoded protein: CASSQGLAGGTGELFF.

The chain couples TRBV6-5 to TRBJ1-3, with 7 bases that match TRBD1. Trimming removed 2 bases from V and 6 bases from J; junction bases left unmatched: 4. The length of the CDR3 is 14 residues. Germline V gene sequence: CDR1 MNHEY, CDR2 SVGAGI. The CDR3 nucleotides are TGTGCCAGCAGTTACAGGGGGCTCGAAAACACCATATATTTT. Its translation: CASSYRGLENTIYF.

J is TRBJ2-2 and V is TRBV11-2; TRBD2 matches 14 bases. J gave up 2 bases and V 4 bases, and 3 bases lay outside the gene matches. Per the germline V gene, CDR1 is SGHAT and CDR2 is FQNNGV. CDR3 size: 17 residues. The CDR3 DNA reads as TGTGCCAGCAGCTGGACTAGCGGGGGGTCCAACACCGGGGAGCTGTTTTTT. Protein product: CASSWTSGGSNTGELFF.

The V gene is TRBV7-2, the J gene TRBJ2-3; D remains unclear. Trimming shortened V by 5 bases and J by 2 bases, and 11 bases separated the two germline ends. Germline V gives CDR1 SGHTA, CDR2 FQGNSA. The CDR3 extends over 14 amino acids. The CDR3 is CASSPLHSTDTQYF. Written as DNA, the CDR3 is TGTGCCAGCAGCCCCCTACATTCCACAGATACGCAGTATTTT.

V and J are TRBV7-3 and TRBJ2-1, with 7 nucleotides matching TRBD1. V was clipped by 5 bases and J by 3 bases; unmatched bases: 4. The CDR3 is 14 amino acids. CDR1 and CDR2 (germline): SGHTA, FQGTGA. The chain's CDR3 is CASSRGGSYNEQFF. CDR3 in DNA: TGTGCCAGCAGCCGAGGGGGCAGCTACAATGAGCAGTTCTTC.

The V gene is TRBV5-8, the J gene TRBJ1-1; 12 bases agree with TRBD1. V shed 4 bases, J shed 11 bases, and the junction held 9 bases outside the gene matches. Looked up from germline, CDR1 is SGHTS and CDR2 is YDEGEE. The CDR3 length is 14 residues. The CDR3 coding sequence is TGTGCCAGCAGCGCCTGGGGGACAGGGGGCTTGGCTTTCTTT. Translated, it gives CASSAWGTGGLAFF.

In the case of this clone: Sequence at one end of the junction differs from germline and may be a read error. The chain combines TRBV7-7 with TRBJ1-3; the D is unclear. The V gene's germline CDR1 is SSHAT and CDR2 FNYEAQ (reference sequence). The CDR3 runs to 15 residues. The CDR3 bases are TGTGCTAGCAGCTCTTCCCACGGAGGTGGAAACACCATATATTTT. This codes for CASSSSHGGGNTIYF. The full variable domain, its missing parts supplied by reference TRBV7-7 and TRBJ1-3, is GAGVSQSPRYKVTKRGQDVTLRCDPISSHATLYWYQQALGQGPEFLTYFNYEAQPDKSGLPSDRFSAERPEGSISTLTIQRTEQRDSAMYRCASSSSHGGGNTIYFGEGSWLTVV.

The chain combines TRBV7-2 with TRBJ2-2, with no clear D. Trimming cost V 5 bases and J 9 bases, with 13 bases left between them. The CDR3 runs to 13 residues. CDR1 and CDR2 (germline): SGHTA, FQGNSA. The CDR3 DNA follows: TGTGCCAGCAGCCCCTTTATAGTCAGGGAGCTGTTTTTT. Translated: CASSPFIVRELFF.

The chain couples TRBV7-2 to TRBJ2-7; no clear D gene. Trimming pared 0 bases from V and 6 bases from J, leaving 3 bases between. Germline lookup yields CDR1 SGHTA and CDR2 FQGNSA. The CDR3 covers 11 residues. The CDR3 region is CASSLAREQYF. For the CDR3, the DNA is TGTGCCAGCAGCTTAGCGCGCGAGCAGTACTTC.

The chain combines TRBV6-5 with TRBJ1-2; no clear D gene. Deletions cut 6 bases from V and 4 bases from J, with 12 bases between. Germline V gene lookup returns CDR1 MNHEY and CDR2 SVGAGI. The CDR3 spans 13 residues. In DNA form, the CDR3 reads TGTGCCAGCAGCTATGACACTACCTATGGCTACACCTTC. Translated: CASSYDTTYGYTF.

The genes are TRBV6-5 and TRBJ1-1; tentatively, D is TRBD1 (6 bases). The CDR3 has 16 amino acids. Germline lookup yields CDR1 MNHEY and CDR2 SVGAGI. The ends were cut back, 0 bases at V and 3 bases at J, with 14 bases in the middle. The CDR3 DNA sequence: TGTGCCAGCAGTTACTCGAAGGGGGTTGTAGACACTGAAGCTTTCTTT. It codes for CASSYSKGVVDTEAFF.

This clone was counted a few times. This chain uses TRBV5-1 with TRBJ2-1, with TRBD2 identical over 11 bases. Trimming removed 7 bases from V and 10 bases from J; junction bases left unmatched: 10. CDR3 length: 14 amino acids. Germline CDR1 reads SGHRS; CDR2 reads YFSETQ. The CDR3 DNA follows: TGCGCCAGCGCTGTAGCGGGGGGGCCGCGGGAGCAGTTCTTC. As protein: CASAVAGGPREQFF.

The V call is TRBV7-2, the J call TRBJ1-5; 9 bases agree with TRBD1. Germline CDR1 reads SGHTA; CDR2 reads FQGNSA. The CDR3 extends over 16 amino acids. V lost 1 base and J lost 5; bases outside the gene matches: 6. The CDR3 sequence is CASSLVTGGNYQPQHF. Here the CDR3 DNA reads TGTGCCAGCAGCTTAGTAACAGGGGGCAACTATCAGCCCCAGCATTTT.

V gene TRBV5-1 combines with J gene TRBJ1-3; TRBD1 is a possible D gene (5 bases). This CDR3 contains 14 residues. The ends were cut back, 1 base at V and 2 bases at J, with 7 bases in the middle. Germline V gene lookup returns CDR1 SGHRS and CDR2 YFSETQ. The CDR3 sequence: CASSLTGAGNTIYF. The CDR3 nucleotides are TGCGCCAGCAGCTTGACGGGGGCTGGAAACACCATATATTTT.